The next 25 T cell receptor beta chains were all read from a single sample in a study of OX40 agonist ivuxolimab in advanced cancers. Profiling relied on immunoSEQ multiplex PCR, and the TCRdb table lists in-frame clones only, not all of them. Of about 9,000 clones in the sample, 65% to 70% were seen once. The sample in question was CD4+ or CD8+ T cells sorted from blood, obtained in a trial of the OX40 agonist ivuxolimab. The receptors were gathered from an adult with an advanced solid tumor such as melanoma, head and neck, liver or kidney cancer.

J is TRBJ1-1 and V is TRBV20-1, with unresolved D. Germline CDR1 and CDR2: DFQATT and SNEGSKA (reference sequence). Trimming removed 6 bases from V and 6 bases from J, with 11 bases in between. The CDR3 sequence is 11 residues long. CDR3 loop: CSARRAAEAFF. CDR3 sequence (DNA): TGCAGTGCCCGACGAGCGGCTGAAGCTTTCTTT.

This chain uses TRBV27 with TRBJ1-5; D is unresolved. V was trimmed by 5 bases and J by 0 bases, leaving 11 bases between them. The CDR3 runs to 15 residues. Germline CDR1 is MNHEY and CDR2 is SMNVEV (reference sequence). CDR3: CASSETPYSNQPQHF. CDR3 sequence (DNA): TGTGCCAGCAGTGAGACACCCTATAGCAATCAGCCCCAGCATTTT.

This CDR3 reads CASSQGQGRYEQYF. CDR3 DNA sequence: TGTGCCAGCAGCCAAGGACAGGGGAGGTACGAGCAGTACTTC. V usage is TRBV5-5 and J usage is TRBJ2-7; the match to TRBD1 covers 9 bases. J gave up 4 bases and V 4 bases, and 6 bases lay outside the gene matches. The CDR3 totals 14 residues. Germline V gene sequence: CDR1 SGHKS, CDR2 YYEKEE (reference sequence).

The rearrangement joins TRBV19 to TRBJ2-1, with 7 bases that match TRBD2. Germline CDR1 and CDR2: LNHDA and SQIVND (reference sequence). The CDR3 is 15 residues long. J gave up 0 bases and V 6 bases, and 5 bases lay outside the gene matches. The chain's CDR3 is CASSRGGSSYNEQFF. The CDR3 nucleotides are TGTGCCAGTAGCCGCGGGGGTAGCTCCTACAATGAGCAGTTCTTC.

V is TRBV11-2 and J is TRBJ2-3; perhaps TRBD2 as D (6 bases). The length of the CDR3 is 15 residues. Germline CDR1 SGHAT, CDR2 FQNNGV. Trimming cost V 3 bases and J 2 bases, with 12 bases left between them. The chain's CDR3 is CASSFRGYHTDTQYF. The CDR3 nucleotides read TGTGCCAGCAGCTTTCGGGGGTACCACACAGATACGCAGTATTTT.

The chain uses TRBV29-1 and TRBJ2-1; no definite D call. The CDR3 loop spans 14 amino acids. The V gene lost 6 bases and the J gene lost 0 bases, with 12 bases spanning the gap. Germline values: CDR1 SQVTM, CDR2 ANQGSEA. The CDR3 region has the DNA TGCAGCGTCTACCTCGCCAGCTCCTACAATGAGCAGTTCTTC. Its protein product is CSVYLASSYNEQFF.

The genes are TRBV29-1 and TRBJ2-7; no reliable D call. The germline V and J ends were trimmed by 4 bases and 4 bases, with 11 bases remaining between them. Per germline, CDR1 SQVTM and CDR2 ANQGSEA. The CDR3 consists of 12 residues. The DNA for the CDR3 is TGCAGCGTTGCCCGTCACCCTTACGAGCAGTACTTC. Translating gives CSVARHPYEQYF.

This rearrangement joins TRBV7-9 to TRBJ2-7, with 10 positions matching TRBD2. The trim removed 5 bases at V and 6 bases at J, leaving 10 bases unmatched. CDR1 and CDR2 from the germline V gene are SEHNR and FQNEAQ (reference sequence). The CDR3 has 15 amino acids. In nucleotides, the CDR3 is TGTGCCAGCAGCCAAACTAGCGGGAATTTTCGCGAGCAGTACTTC. Its protein is CASSQTSGNFREQYF.

The chain links TRBV21-1 to TRBJ2-7; the table calls TRBD2, which could not be checked here. TRBV21-1 is termed a pseudogene. The CDR3 loop spans 11 amino acids. The CDR3 bases are TGTGCCAGTCCCGGGGGGTACGAGCAGTACTTC. It yields the protein CASPGGYEQYF.

The CDR3 DNA is TGTGCCTGGAATCGTCTAGCGGGAGCGTACAATGAGCAGTTCTTC. Translating it yields CAWNRLAGAYNEQFF. V is TRBV30 and J is TRBJ2-1; 10 nucleotides agree with TRBD2. Germline CDR1 GTSNPN, CDR2 SVGIG (reference sequence). The CDR3 loop spans 15 amino acids. V trimming: 4 bases; J trimming: 4 bases; junction bases outside the gene matches: 7.

The V and J genes are TRBV19 and TRBJ1-5, with D maybe TRBD1 (5 bases). Per the germline V gene, CDR1 is LNHDA and CDR2 is SQIVND (reference sequence). With 7 bases removed from V and 2 bases from J, the gap between germline ends came to 12 bases. The CDR3 spans 14 residues. The chain's CDR3 is CASIDDSRNQPQHF. The CDR3 DNA reads as TGTGCCAGTATAGACGACAGCCGCAATCAGCCCCAGCATTTT.

This clone was found many times. This sequence joins TRBV19 and TRBJ1-1; D possibly corresponds to TRBD1 (5 bases). CDR3 length: 13 amino acids. V shed 0 bases and J shed 9 bases, with 11 bases lying between them. Germline loops: CDR1 LNHDA, CDR2 SQIVND (reference sequence). The CDR3 DNA follows: TGTGCCAGTAGTATAGATCTAGGGGCGCAAGCTTTCTTT. It codes for CASSIDLGAQAFF.

In nucleotides, the CDR3 is TGTGCCAGCAGCTTAGGGACAGGGGTACGCGAGCAGTACTTC. Protein product: CASSLGTGVREQYF. This chain links TRBV7-9 with TRBJ2-7, with 9 bases fitting TRBD1. CDR3 size: 14 residues. V was clipped by 1 base and J by 6 bases; unmatched bases: 4. The V gene's germline CDR1 is SEHNR and CDR2 FQNEAQ (reference sequence).

The V and J genes are TRBV5-1 and TRBJ2-4; D not certain. Trimming cost V 5 bases and J 8 bases, with 11 bases left between them. This CDR3 comprises 12 residues. From germline, CDR1 is SGHRS and CDR2 YFSETQ. The CDR3 DNA reads TGCGCCAGCAGGGGGTTCGGCGACATTCAGTACTTC. This encodes CASRGFGDIQYF. The full variable domain, completed using reference TRBV5-1 and TRBJ2-4, is KAGVTQTPRYLIKTRGQQVTLSCSPISGHRSVSWYQQTPGQGLQFLFEYFSETQRNKGNFPGRFSGRQFSNSRSEMNVSTLELGDSALYLCASRGFGDIQYFGAGTRLSVL.

The V gene is TRBV5-1, the J gene TRBJ2-7; no firm D call. This CDR3 has 14 residues. Germline values: CDR1 SGHRS, CDR2 YFSETQ. V was shortened by 0 bases and J by 0 bases, with 7 bases between the two germline ends. The CDR3 DNA sequence: TGCGCCAGCAGCTTGGTGGGCGGCTCCTACGAGCAGTACTTC. Its protein is CASSLVGGSYEQYF.

This chain uses TRBV28 with TRBJ2-1, with 9 bases lining up with TRBD2. There are 14 residues in the CDR3. The J segment lost 7 bases and the V segment lost 5 bases, leaving 6 bases of the junction unmatched. The germline gives CDR1 MDHEN, CDR2 SYDVKM. The CDR3 DNA follows: TGTGCCAGCAGTCCTAGCGGGATAACGAATGAGCAGTTCTTC. As protein: CASSPSGITNEQFF.

This clone occurred a few times. The chain recombines TRBV6-1 with TRBJ1-2; D unresolved. Germline V gene sequence: CDR1 MNHNS, CDR2 SASEGT. Deletions cut 3 bases from V and 5 bases from J, with 4 bases between. The CDR3 covers 11 residues. The DNA for the CDR3 is TGTGCCAGCAGTGAGGGGTATGGCTACACCTTC. Residues: CASSEGYGYTF.

This clone was observed a few times. V and J are TRBV19 and TRBJ2-1; D possibly corresponds to TRBD1 (6 bases). V lost 5 bases and J 2 bases, leaving 10 bases between the germline ends. This CDR3 is 14 amino acids long. Germline V gene data show CDR1 as LNHDA and CDR2 as SQIVND (reference sequence). For the CDR3, the DNA is TGTGCCAGTAGTCGGACAGCTACCTACAATGAGCAGTTCTTC. Encoded protein: CASSRTATYNEQFF.

This chain links TRBV10-3 with TRBJ2-7; D not certain. Trimming took off 2 bases at V and 2 bases at J, with 10 bases between the two ends. The germline gives CDR1 ENHRY, CDR2 SYGVKD. The CDR3 has 14 residues. The CDR3 is CAISEGPTPYEQYF. The CDR3 region has the DNA TGTGCCATCAGTGAGGGGCCCACGCCCTACGAGCAGTACTTC.

The V gene is TRBV2, the J gene TRBJ2-5; D call uncertain. CDR3 size: 9 residues. Trimming cost V 3 bases and J 7 bases, with 0 bases left between them. Germline CDR1 is SNHLY and CDR2 is FYNNEI. CDR3 bases: TGTGCCAGCAGTGAGACCCAGTACTTC. The encoded protein is CASSETQYF.

V is TRBV7-2 and J is TRBJ1-1; D possibly corresponds to TRBD1 (6 bases). In germline, CDR1 is SGHTA, CDR2 FQGNSA. CDR3 length: 15 amino acids. V lost 5 bases to trimming and J lost 1 base, with 14 bases between them. The CDR3 nucleotides read TGTGCCAGCAGCCCCCCCATGACAGGGAACACTGAAGCTTTCTTT. Translation gives CASSPPMTGNTEAFF.

Points on this clone: This sample includes further DNA sequences coding for the same CDR3. The chain has TRBV29-1 and TRBJ2-6, with 8 bases fitting TRBD1. The junction had 7 bases not matched to a gene; V was cut back by 2 bases and J by 4 bases. The CDR3 loop spans 16 amino acids. Germline V CDR1 and CDR2: SQVTM, ANQGSEA. CDR3 sequence: CSVEWQGAGGANVLTF. The CDR3 bases are TGCAGCGTTGAATGGCAGGGGGCGGGGGGGGCCAACGTCCTGACTTTC.

This chain uses TRBV6-5 with TRBJ2-7; 7 bases line up with TRBD1. The CDR3 sequence is 13 residues long. J was trimmed by 3 bases and V by 5 bases; bases with no gene match: 4. From germline, CDR1 is MNHEY and CDR2 SVGAGI. CDR3 region: CASSAWTGYEQYF. The CDR3 region has the DNA TGTGCCAGCAGTGCCTGGACAGGCTACGAGCAGTACTTC.

A word on this clone: This may be a read error, as it is one base from a much larger clone. The chain links TRBV6-4 to TRBJ1-5; TRBD1 agrees at 9 bases. The CDR3 sequence is 15 residues long. Germline loops: CDR1 MRHNA, CDR2 SNTAGT. The CDR3 nucleotides read TGTGTCAGCAGTCCCACAGGGGGCAACAATCAGCCCCAGCATTTT. Its protein product is CVSSPTGGNNQPQHF.

V and J are TRBV28 and TRBJ2-2, with D possibly called TRBD1 or TRBD2 (5 bases each). The CDR3 totals 15 residues. Germline V lookup: CDR1 MDHEN, CDR2 SYDVKM. With 4 bases removed from V and 2 bases from J, the gap between germline ends came to 11 bases. This CDR3 is CASSSAGSNTGELFF. The CDR3 bases are TGTGCCAGCAGTTCCGCAGGGAGTAACACCGGGGAGCTGTTTTTT.